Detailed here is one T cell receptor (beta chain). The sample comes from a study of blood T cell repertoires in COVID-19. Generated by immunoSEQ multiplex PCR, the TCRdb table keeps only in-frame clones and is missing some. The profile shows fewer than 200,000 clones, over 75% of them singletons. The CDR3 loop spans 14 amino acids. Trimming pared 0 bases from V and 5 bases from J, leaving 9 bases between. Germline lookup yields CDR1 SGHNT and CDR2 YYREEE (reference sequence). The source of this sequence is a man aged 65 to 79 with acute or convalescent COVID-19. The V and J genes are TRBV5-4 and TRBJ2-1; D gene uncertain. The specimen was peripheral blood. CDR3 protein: CASSLDSHNNEQFF. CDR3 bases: TGTGCCAGCAGCTTGGACAGCCATAACAATGAGCAGTTCTTC.